This T cell receptor beta chain was sequenced for a study of vaccination effects on CD4 cells after COVID-19. The V end was cut by 4 bases, the J end by 3 bases, with 12 bases between. CDR1 is KGHSH and CDR2 is LQKENI in the germline V gene. The CDR3 is 14 residues long. It was after nine to eleven days of culture that CD4+ T cells were isolated. Some clones are missing from TCRdb's copy, which holds only in-frame ones; the method was immunoSEQ multiplex PCR. The sample has 45,000 to 50,000 clones; 76% are singletons. Notes on the study in general: No early post-infection timepoints were available in the study, which also included few convalescent patients.

This clone was detected only a few times. No antigen is known for it. Sequencing used CD4+ T cells from PBMCs cultured without peptide, obtained before COVID-19 vaccination. The V call is TRBV18, the J call TRBJ1-1; possibly TRBD1 for D (5 bases). This clonotype was sampled from a human donor who had a prior SARS-CoV-2 infection. The CDR3 nucleotides read TGTGCCAGCTCACATTGGGACGGGGACACTGAAGCTTTCTTT. This encodes CASSHWDGDTEAFF.